These 2 T cell receptor beta chains originate from one sample sequenced in a study of blood T cell repertoires in COVID-19. Here immunoSEQ multiplex PCR was the method, and the copy in TCRdb shows in-frame clones only, minus some. Among about 200,000 clones listed, about 90% were seen once. Source material: peripheral blood. These receptors were obtained from a man between 60 and 70 years old with active or convalescent COVID-19.

This clone was found once. This sequence joins TRBV6-1 and TRBJ2-7, with 7 bases that match TRBD1. Germline V lookup: CDR1 MNHNS, CDR2 SASEGT. The CDR3 is 15 residues long. V lost 3 bases and J lost 2; bases outside the gene matches: 7. CDR3 residues: CASSEGTANTYEQYF. For the CDR3, the DNA is TGTGCCAGCAGTGAGGGGACAGCGAACACCTACGAGCAGTACTTC.

This chain connects TRBV4-1 to TRBJ1-1, with D perhaps matching TRBD1 (5 bases). Trimming cost V 1 base and J 6 bases, with 18 bases left between them. This CDR3 contains 16 residues. Germline CDR1 reads MGHRA; CDR2 reads YSYEKL. Here the CDR3 reads CASSQARRGGSAEAFF. Here the CDR3 DNA reads TGCGCCAGCAGCCAAGCCCGAAGGGGAGGGAGCGCTGAAGCTTTCTTT.